The rows below give T cell receptor beta chains drawn from one sample of a study of blood T cell repertoires in COVID-19. Profiling relied on immunoSEQ multiplex PCR, and the TCRdb table lists in-frame clones only, not all of them. The sample lists under 150,000 clones, roughly 88% occurring once. Sequencing used peripheral blood. The receptors originated from a human donor in a cohort sampled during active COVID-19. The CDR3 runs from the conserved cysteine through the conserved F or W. A D gene is named only where the DNA matches it firmly. Clone size is given for some rows only: seen once, a few or many times, or a class if the clone is expanded.

V	J	D	size	CDR3	DNA
TRBV3-1/TRBV3-2	TRBJ1-1	.	.	CASSQGVGQGTEAFF	TGTGCCAGCAGCCAAGGTGTTGGGCAGGGCACTGAAGCTTTCTTT
TRBV2	TRBJ1-1	.	.	CASSSSRNGMSAEAFF	TGTGCCAGCAGTTCAAGCAGAAACGGGATGAGCGCTGAAGCTTTCTTT
TRBV6-5	TRBJ1-1	.	.	CASSYGREAFF	TGTGCCAGCAGTTACGGCAGGGAAGCTTTCTTT
TRBV29-1	TRBJ2-5	TRBD2	.	CSVALAGVIQETQYF	TGCAGCGTGGCCCTAGCGGGGGTTATCCAAGAGACCCAGTACTTC
TRBV9	TRBJ2-1	.	once	CASSVVCGLDYNEQFF	TGTGCCAGCAGCGTAGTATGCGGGCTTGACTACAATGAGCAGTTCTTC
TRBV6-6	TRBJ2-7	.	.	CASSYQGRIDEQYF	TGTGCCAGCAGTTACCAGGGGCGAATTGACGAGCAGTACTTC
TRBV4-1	TRBJ2-7	.	once	CASSQVGLGYEQYF	TGCGCCAGCAGCCAAGTCGGACTGGGCTACGAGCAGTACTTC
TRBV18	TRBJ1-2	TRBD1	.	CASSSGQDYGYTF	TGTGCCAGCTCGTCAGGACAGGACTATGGCTACACCTTC
TRBV4-1	TRBJ2-7	.	.	CASSQGLVQYF	TGCGCCAGCAGCCAAGGGCTGGTTCAGTACTTC
TRBV14	TRBJ1-6	.	.	CASSQWGGVSPLHF	TGTGCCAGCAGCCAATGGGGGGGAGTTTCACCCCTCCACTTT
TRBV5-4	TRBJ1-2	.	.	CASSFTDRNYGYTF	TGTGCCAGCAGCTTCACAGACAGGAACTATGGCTACACCTTC
TRBV5-1	TRBJ1-1	.	.	CASSRPGAPEAFF	TGCGCCAGCAGCCGCCCCGGAGCCCCTGAAGCTTTCTTT
TRBV5-1	TRBJ1-2	.	.	CASSSEGRVGGYTF	TGCGCCAGCAGCTCCGAGGGTAGGGTTGGCGGCTACACCTTC
TRBV3-1/TRBV3-2	TRBJ1-4	.	.	CASSQDGEKLFF	TGTGCCAGCAGCCAAGATGGCGAAAAACTGTTTTTT
TRBV7-6	TRBJ2-1	TRBD1	once	CASSPGQGASHEQFF	TGTGCCAGCAGCCCTGGACAGGGGGCTAGCCATGAGCAGTTCTTC
TRBV2	TRBJ1-6	.	.	CASSGTGTISPLHF	TGTGCCAGCAGTGGTACAGGGACCATTTCCCCCCTCCACTTT
TRBV7-3	TRBJ2-2	.	.	CASGPAGATFTGELFF	TGTGCCAGCGGCCCGGCGGGGGCCACCTTCACCGGGGAGCTGTTTTTT
TRBV4-1	TRBJ2-3	.	.	CASSRQLGTSTDTQYF	TGCGCCAGCAGCCGGCAACTAGGAACCTCCACAGATACGCAGTATTTT
TRBV3-1/TRBV3-2	TRBJ1-2	.	.	CASSQGAGGYTF	TGTGCCAGCAGCCAAGGGGCGGGGGGCTACACCTTC
TRBV5-1	TRBJ1-4	.	once	CASSLAKATNEKLFF	TGCGCCAGCAGCTTAGCGAAAGCAACTAATGAAAAACTGTTTTTT
TRBV6-1	TRBJ1-5	.	.	CASSEGGGNQPQHF	TGTGCCAGCAGTGAGGGGGGAGGCAATCAGCCCCAGCATTTT
TRBV5-1	TRBJ2-5	TRBD1	.	CASSSYRGSQETQYF	TGCGCCAGCAGCTCTTACAGGGGTTCCCAAGAGACCCAGTACTTC
TRBV27	TRBJ2-4	.	.	CASSYSPLAKNIQYF	TGTGCCAGCAGTTATAGCCCTCTAGCCAAAAACATTCAGTACTTC
TRBV6-5	TRBJ1-1	.	.	CASTQKENTEAFF	TGTGCCAGCACCCAGAAAGAGAACACTGAAGCTTTCTTT
TRBV5-8	TRBJ2-4	TRBD2	.	CASSLYWTSGFLAKNIQYF	TGTGCCAGCAGCTTGTATTGGACTAGCGGCTTTCTAGCCAAAAACATTCAGTACTTC
TRBV5-5	TRBJ1-1	.	.	CASRDQVWTNTEAFF	TGTGCCAGCAGGGATCAGGTGTGGACTAACACTGAAGCTTTCTTT
TRBV4-1	TRBJ2-7	TRBD1	.	CASSTGRQGTSYEQYF	TGCGCCAGCAGCACTGGACGACAGGGAACCTCCTACGAGCAGTACTTC
TRBV3-1/TRBV3-2	TRBJ1-3	TRBD1	.	CASSRRWDRGPGNTIYF	TGTGCCAGCAGCCGTAGGTGGGACAGGGGGCCTGGAAACACCATATATTTT
TRBV15	TRBJ2-3	TRBD2	.	CATSTPDGGGNVDTQYF	TGTGCCACCAGCACCCCCGACGGGGGGGGCAATGTAGATACGCAGTATTTT
TRBV3-1/TRBV3-2	TRBJ1-2	.	few	CASSQESMSYGYTF	TGTGCCAGCAGCCAAGAGAGCATGTCCTATGGCTACACCTTC
TRBV6-5	TRBJ1-1	TRBD1	.	CASRYGQGGTEAFF	TGTGCCAGCAGATACGGACAGGGGGGCACTGAAGCTTTCTTT
TRBV7-3	TRBJ2-3	.	.	CASSVLSGHTQYF	TGTGCCAGCAGCGTTCTTAGCGGTCATACGCAGTATTTT